The next 18 T cell receptor beta chains were all read from a single sample in a study of early T cells in non-severe SARS-CoV-2 infection. TCRdb re-derived calls from the 5' RACE reads in MiXCR, one entry per CDR3 protein. The table shows 25,000 to 30,000 distinct CDR3 sequences, with roughly 4.4% occurring only once. The sequenced sample consisted of whole blood. These receptor sequences come from an adult who was a healthcare worker with PCR-confirmed SARS-CoV-2 infection or an uninfected control (not recorded which).

The V and J genes are TRBV11-1 and TRBJ2-5, with D possibly being TRBD1 (6 bases). This CDR3 is built from 16 residues. V gave up 5 bases and J gave up 2 bases, with 18 bases separating them. Germline V gives CDR1 SGHAT, CDR2 FQDESV (reference sequence). CDR3 sequence (DNA): TGTGCCAGCAGCGCCGGGGACAAGGGCTTTCAAGAGACCCAGTACTTC. Encoded protein: CASSAGDKGFQETQYF.

Many counts were recorded for this clonotype. The junction and the germline gene differ at one end; a read error may be behind it. The chain joins TRBV7-7 to TRBJ2-5; the D gene is possibly TRBD2 (5 bases). The CDR3 runs to 13 residues. Germline V gene sequence: CDR1 SSHAT, CDR2 FNYEAQ (reference sequence). The CDR3 DNA is TGTGCTAGCAGCTTAAGGCGGGAAGAGACCCAGTACTTC. It codes for CASSLRREETQYF.

This clonotype appeared many times. This rearrangement joins TRBV7-6 to TRBJ2-3; perhaps TRBD2 as D (7 bases). Germline lookup yields CDR1 SGHVS and CDR2 FNYEAQ. Trimming stripped 2 bases from V and 0 bases from J, with 21 bases between. The CDR3 runs to 19 residues. DNA for the CDR3: TGTGCCAGCAGCTTACAAGGGGGGGCAGCTAGCGGCAGCACAGATACGCAGTATTTT. Translated, it gives CASSLQGGAASGSTDTQYF.

V gene TRBV7-9 combines with J gene TRBJ2-1; 14 bases are shared with TRBD2. Germline V gene sequence: CDR1 SEHNR, CDR2 FQNEAQ (reference sequence). The V and J ends lost 9 bases and 5 bases, in that order; junction bases with no gene match: 9. CDR3 size: 16 residues. The CDR3, as DNA: TGTGCCAGTAATCTATTGACTAGCGGGAGGGACAATGAGCAGTTCTTC. As protein: CASNLLTSGRDNEQFF. Together with reference TRBV7-9 and TRBJ2-1, the CDR3 gives the full variable domain: DTGVSQNPRHKITKRGQNVTFRCDPISEHNRLYWYRQTLGQGPEFLTYFQNEAQLEKSRLLSDRFSAERPKGSFSTLEIQRTEQGDSAMYLCASNLLTSGRDNEQFFGPGTRLTVL.

Many counts were recorded for this clonotype. The chain is built from TRBV18 and TRBJ1-4, with D tentatively TRBD1 (5 bases). CDR3 length: 14 residues. V was shortened by 2 bases and J by 3 bases, with 7 bases between the two germline ends. Germline V gives CDR1 KGHSH, CDR2 LQKENI. DNA for the CDR3: TGTGCCAGCTCACCAATACAGGCTAATGAAAAACTGTTTTTT. It translates to CASSPIQANEKLFF.

This clonotype was counted at least ten times. The V gene is TRBV10-3, the J gene TRBJ2-3; D is ambiguous. The CDR3 runs 14 residues. Germline loops: CDR1 ENHRY, CDR2 SYGVKD. V lost 4 bases to trimming and J lost 2 bases, with 10 bases between them. For the CDR3, the DNA is TGTGCCATCAGTGGTGGGCAGGCCACAGATACGCAGTATTTT. It specifies CAISGGQATDTQYF.

This clonotype was counted many times. The chain uses TRBV7-9 and TRBJ2-3; 11 bases map to TRBD2. Germline V gene lookup returns CDR1 SEHNR and CDR2 FQNEAQ (reference sequence). The trim removed 5 bases at V and 2 bases at J, leaving 6 bases unmatched. The CDR3 sequence is 16 residues long. CDR3: CASSPMTSGNTDTQYF. CDR3 DNA sequence: TGTGCCAGCAGCCCCATGACTAGCGGGAACACAGATACGCAGTATTTT.

This clonotype was picked up many times. The V gene is TRBV20-1, the J gene TRBJ1-6; the D gene is possibly TRBD1 (5 bases). V gave up 3 bases and J gave up 3 bases, with 18 bases separating them. The germline V gene encodes CDR1 DFQATT and CDR2 SNEGSKA (reference sequence). The CDR3 has 17 amino acids. CDR3 sequence reads: CSASPLGQAVYNSPLHF. CDR3 DNA sequence: TGCAGTGCTAGCCCGCTGGGGCAGGCCGTCTATAATTCACCCCTCCACTTT.

There are many counts of this clonotype. The J gene is TRBJ1-2, the V gene TRBV11-2; D remains ambiguous. V lost 4 bases to trimming and J lost 0 bases, with 9 bases between them. CDR1 SGHAT and CDR2 FQNNGV come from the germline V gene. The CDR3 is made up of 14 amino acids. Written as DNA, the CDR3 is TGTGCCAGCAGCTCCGGGATTGCTAACTATGGCTACACCTTC. It yields the protein CASSSGIANYGYTF.

There are a few counts of this clonotype. In DNA form, the CDR3 reads TGCAGTGCCATAAGCAGGGGAATGGGCTACGAGCAGTACTTC. Residues: CSAISRGMGYEQYF. The gene calls are TRBV20-1 and TRBJ2-7; D is perhaps TRBD1 (6 bases). The CDR3 totals 14 residues. The V gene lost 6 bases and the J gene lost 3 bases, with 18 bases spanning the gap. Germline V lookup: CDR1 DFQATT, CDR2 SNEGSKA (reference sequence).

This clonotype has a count of ten or more. The CDR3 region is CASSRSEVQPQHF. The DNA for the CDR3 is TGTGCCAGCAGCCGCAGCGAGGTTCAGCCCCAGCATTTT. The chain employs TRBV7-2 and TRBJ1-5; D call uncertain. Germline loops: CDR1 SGHTA, CDR2 FQGNSA. The CDR3 runs to 13 residues. Trimming removed 5 bases from V and 6 bases from J, with 11 bases in between.

This clonotype was detected ten times or more. This chain uses TRBV4-2 with TRBJ2-5, with TRBD2 matching over 8 bases. The CDR3 sequence is 14 residues long. The V gene's germline CDR1 is LGHNA and CDR2 YNFKEQ. Losses at the gene ends were 0 bases for V and 4 bases for J; bases not matched to a gene: 1. The CDR3 spells CASSQDLAGETQYF. The CDR3 nucleotides read TGTGCCAGCAGCCAAGACCTAGCGGGAGAGACCCAGTACTTC.

This clonotype has at least ten counts. V usage is TRBV7-3 and J usage is TRBJ1-2; 10 positions agree with TRBD1. The CDR3 is made up of 15 amino acids. Looked up from germline, CDR1 is SGHTA and CDR2 is FQGTGA. The V and J ends lost 5 bases and 4 bases, in that order; junction bases with no gene match: 7. The CDR3, as DNA: TGTGCCAGCAGCGCGGGACAGGGGCTCGGCTATGGCTACACCTTC. As protein: CASSAGQGLGYGYTF.

In its sample, this clonotype was seen many times. The J gene is TRBJ1-2, the V gene TRBV7-2; D not certain. The CDR3 spans 14 residues. CDR1 and CDR2 (germline): SGHTA, FQGNSA. Trimming removed 1 base from V and 1 base from J, with 7 bases in between. In DNA, the CDR3 is TGTGCCAGCAGCTTAGGCAGCCTTAACTATGGCTACACCTTC. Its translation is CASSLGSLNYGYTF.

This clonotype was seen ten or more times. V usage is TRBV7-9 and J usage is TRBJ2-7; TRBD2 matches at 9 bases. Germline V gives CDR1 SEHNR, CDR2 FQNEAQ (reference sequence). The CDR3 is made up of 14 amino acids. Unmatched junction bases numbered 1, after V lost 1 base and J lost 3 bases. The chain's CDR3 is CASSLVTSGYEQYF. CDR3 nucleotide sequence: TGTGCCAGCAGCTTAGTGACTAGCGGCTACGAGCAGTACTTC. Full variable domain (remainder filled in from reference TRBV7-9 and TRBJ2-7): DTGVSQNPRHKITKRGQNVTFRCDPISEHNRLYWYRQTLGQGPEFLTYFQNEAQLEKSRLLSDRFSAERPKGSFSTLEIQRTEQGDSAMYLCASSLVTSGYEQYFGPGTRLTVT.

Ten or more counts support this clonotype. The chain employs TRBV10-3 and TRBJ2-3; tentatively, D is TRBD1 or TRBD2 (6 bases each). V lost 1 base to trimming and J lost 10 bases, with 18 bases between them. There are 15 residues in the CDR3. Per the germline V gene, CDR1 is ENHRY and CDR2 is SYGVKD. The CDR3 DNA reads TGTGCCATCAGTGAGTTCACCCTCAACAGGGAGGCGCAGTATTTT. Residues: CAISEFTLNREAQYF.

This chain connects TRBV29-1 to TRBJ1-1; D not resolved. V dropped 8 bases and J dropped 7 bases, with 11 bases sitting between them. CDR3 size: 10 residues. CDR1 is SQVTM, CDR2 ANQGSEA, per germline. The CDR3 loop is CSIRRREAFF. The CDR3 bases are TGCAGCATTAGGCGGCGTGAAGCTTTCTTT.

This chain links TRBV5-5 with TRBJ1-2; TRBD1 might be the D (5 bases). Trimming removed 0 bases at V and 2 bases at J, with 14 bases between. Per the germline V gene, CDR1 is SGHKS and CDR2 is YYEKEE (reference sequence). The CDR3 runs to 16 residues. The CDR3 DNA follows: TGTGCCAGCAGCTTGGCTACCGGGACGGCGAACTATGGCTACACCTTC. Translated: CASSLATGTANYGYTF.